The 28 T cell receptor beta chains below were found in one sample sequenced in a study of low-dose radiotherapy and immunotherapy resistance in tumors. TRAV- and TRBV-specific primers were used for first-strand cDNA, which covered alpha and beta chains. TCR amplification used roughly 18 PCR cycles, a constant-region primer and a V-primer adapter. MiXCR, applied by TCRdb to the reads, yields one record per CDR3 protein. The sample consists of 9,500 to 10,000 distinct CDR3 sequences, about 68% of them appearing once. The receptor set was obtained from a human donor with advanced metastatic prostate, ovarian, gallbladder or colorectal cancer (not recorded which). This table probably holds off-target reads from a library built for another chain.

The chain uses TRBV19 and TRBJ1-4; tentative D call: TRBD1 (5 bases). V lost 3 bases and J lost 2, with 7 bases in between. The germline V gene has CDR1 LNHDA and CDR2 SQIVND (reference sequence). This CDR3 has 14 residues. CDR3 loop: CASSIQGTNEKLFF. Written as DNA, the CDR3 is TGTGCCAGTAGTATCCAGGGTACTAATGAAAAACTGTTTTTT.

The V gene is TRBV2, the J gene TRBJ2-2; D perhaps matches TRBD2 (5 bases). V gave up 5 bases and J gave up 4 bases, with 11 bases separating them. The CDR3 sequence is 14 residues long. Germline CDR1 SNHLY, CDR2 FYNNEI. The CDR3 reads CASSPSGLTGELFF. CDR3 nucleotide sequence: TGTGCCAGCAGTCCCTCCGGACTCACCGGGGAGCTGTTTTTT.

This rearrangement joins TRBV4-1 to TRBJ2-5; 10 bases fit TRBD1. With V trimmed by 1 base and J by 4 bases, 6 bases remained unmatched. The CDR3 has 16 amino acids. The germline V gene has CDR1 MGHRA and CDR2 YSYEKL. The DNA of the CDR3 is TGCGCCAGCAGCCAAGCCGCGACAGGGGGCAGAGAGACCCAGTACTTC. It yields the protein CASSQAATGGRETQYF.

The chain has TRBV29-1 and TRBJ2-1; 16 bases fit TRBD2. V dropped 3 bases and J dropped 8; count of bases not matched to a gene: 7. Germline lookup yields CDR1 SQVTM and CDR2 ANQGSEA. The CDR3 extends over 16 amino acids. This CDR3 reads CSVDLSGTSGRDEQFF. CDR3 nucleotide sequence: TGCAGCGTTGACCTGTCGGGGACTAGCGGGAGGGATGAGCAGTTCTTC.

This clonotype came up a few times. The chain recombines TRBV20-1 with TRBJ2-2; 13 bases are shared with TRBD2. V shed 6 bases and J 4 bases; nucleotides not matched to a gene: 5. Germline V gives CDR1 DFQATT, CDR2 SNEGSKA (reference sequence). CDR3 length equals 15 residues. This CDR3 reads CSARTSGSGTGELFF. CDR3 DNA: TGCAGTGCCAGGACTAGCGGGAGTGGCACCGGGGAGCTGTTTTTT.

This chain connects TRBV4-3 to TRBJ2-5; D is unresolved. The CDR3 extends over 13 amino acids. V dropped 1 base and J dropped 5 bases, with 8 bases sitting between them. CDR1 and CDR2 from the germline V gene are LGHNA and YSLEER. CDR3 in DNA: TGCGCCAGCAGCCAAGGGGAAGGGGAGACCCAGTACTTC. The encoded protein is CASSQGEGETQYF.

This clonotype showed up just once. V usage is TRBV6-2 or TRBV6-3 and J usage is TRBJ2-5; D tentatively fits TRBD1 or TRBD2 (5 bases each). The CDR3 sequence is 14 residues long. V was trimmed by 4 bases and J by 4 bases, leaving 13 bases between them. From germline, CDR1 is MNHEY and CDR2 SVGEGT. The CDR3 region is CASSFPSGAETQYF. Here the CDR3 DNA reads TGTGCCAGCAGTTTCCCTTCCGGGGCAGAGACCCAGTACTTC.

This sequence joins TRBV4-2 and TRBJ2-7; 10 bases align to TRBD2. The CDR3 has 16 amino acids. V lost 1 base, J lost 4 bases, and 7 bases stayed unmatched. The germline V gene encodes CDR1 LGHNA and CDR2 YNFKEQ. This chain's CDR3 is CASSQGLAGVLYEQYF. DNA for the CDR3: TGTGCCAGCAGCCAAGGGCTAGCGGGAGTCTTATACGAGCAGTACTTC.

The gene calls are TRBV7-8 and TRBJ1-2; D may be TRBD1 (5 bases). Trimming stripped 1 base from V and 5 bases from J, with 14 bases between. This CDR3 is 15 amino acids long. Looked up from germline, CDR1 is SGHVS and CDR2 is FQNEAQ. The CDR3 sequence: CASSLGGRVGYGYTF. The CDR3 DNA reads TGTGCCAGCAGCTTAGGCGGCAGGGTTGGGTATGGCTACACCTTC. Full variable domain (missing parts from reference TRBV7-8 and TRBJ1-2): GAGVSQSPRYKVAKRGQDVALRCDPISGHVSLFWYQQALGQGPEFLTYFQNEAQLDKSGLPSDRFFAERPEGSVSTLKIQRTQQEDSAVYLCASSLGGRVGYGYTFGSGTRLTVV.

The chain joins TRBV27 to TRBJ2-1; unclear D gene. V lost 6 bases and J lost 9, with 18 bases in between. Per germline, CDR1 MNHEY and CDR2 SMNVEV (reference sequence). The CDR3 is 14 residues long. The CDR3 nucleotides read TGTGCCAGCAGCCGAGACTTCAAGGGCGGTGAGCAGTTCTTC. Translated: CASSRDFKGGEQFF.

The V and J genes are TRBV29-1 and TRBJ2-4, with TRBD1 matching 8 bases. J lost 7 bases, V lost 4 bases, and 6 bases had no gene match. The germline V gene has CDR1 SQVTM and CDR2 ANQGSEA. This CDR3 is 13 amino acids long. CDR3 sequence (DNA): TGCAGCGTTGCCGGACAGGGAATGAACATTCAGTACTTC. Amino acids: CSVAGQGMNIQYF.

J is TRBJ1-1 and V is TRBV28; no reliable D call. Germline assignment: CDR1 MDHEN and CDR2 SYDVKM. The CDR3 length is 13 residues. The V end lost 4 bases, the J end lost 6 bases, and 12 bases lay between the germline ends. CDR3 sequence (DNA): TGTGCCAGCAGTTCCCCGGCCCTCCCTGAAGCTTTCTTT. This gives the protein CASSSPALPEAFF.

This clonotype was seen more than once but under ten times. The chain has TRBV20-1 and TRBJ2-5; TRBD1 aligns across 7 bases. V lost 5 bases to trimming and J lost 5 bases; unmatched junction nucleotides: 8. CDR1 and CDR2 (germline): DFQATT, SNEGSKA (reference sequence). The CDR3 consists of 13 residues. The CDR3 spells CSAERQGLETQYF. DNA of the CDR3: TGCAGTGCTGAGCGACAGGGTCTGGAGACCCAGTACTTC.

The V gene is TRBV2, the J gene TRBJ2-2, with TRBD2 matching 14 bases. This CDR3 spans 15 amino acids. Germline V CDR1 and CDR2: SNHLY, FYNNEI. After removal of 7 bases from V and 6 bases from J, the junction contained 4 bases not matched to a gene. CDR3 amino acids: CASTGTSGSSGELFF. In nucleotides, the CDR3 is TGTGCCAGCACCGGGACTAGCGGGAGTTCCGGGGAGCTGTTTTTT.

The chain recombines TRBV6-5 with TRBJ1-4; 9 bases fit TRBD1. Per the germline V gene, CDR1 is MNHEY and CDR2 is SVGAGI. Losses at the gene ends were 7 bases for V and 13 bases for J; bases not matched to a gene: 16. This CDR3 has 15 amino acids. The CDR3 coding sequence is TGTGCCAGCATAAAACCGGGACAGGGTCCCGTGAGACTGTTTTTT. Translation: CASIKPGQGPVRLFF.

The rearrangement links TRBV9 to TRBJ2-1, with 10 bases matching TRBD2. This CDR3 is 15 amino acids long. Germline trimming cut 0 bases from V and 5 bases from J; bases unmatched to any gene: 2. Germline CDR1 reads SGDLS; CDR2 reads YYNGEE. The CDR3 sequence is CASSVGLAGDNEQFF. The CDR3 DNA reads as TGTGCCAGCAGCGTAGGTCTAGCGGGGGACAATGAGCAGTTCTTC.

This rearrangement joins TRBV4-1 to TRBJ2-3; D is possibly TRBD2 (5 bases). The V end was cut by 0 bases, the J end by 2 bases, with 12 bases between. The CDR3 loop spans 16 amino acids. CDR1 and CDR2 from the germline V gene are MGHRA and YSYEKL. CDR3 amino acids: CASSQENSGNTDTQYF. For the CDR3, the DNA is TGCGCCAGCAGCCAAGAGAACAGCGGAAACACAGATACGCAGTATTTT.

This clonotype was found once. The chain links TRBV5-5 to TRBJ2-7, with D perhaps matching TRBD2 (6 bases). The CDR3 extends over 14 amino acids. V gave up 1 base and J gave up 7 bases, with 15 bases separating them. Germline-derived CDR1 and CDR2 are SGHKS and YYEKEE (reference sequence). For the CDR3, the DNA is TGTGCCAGCAGCTTGTTGTCGGGAGTTAGGGAGCAGTACTTC. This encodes CASSLLSGVREQYF.

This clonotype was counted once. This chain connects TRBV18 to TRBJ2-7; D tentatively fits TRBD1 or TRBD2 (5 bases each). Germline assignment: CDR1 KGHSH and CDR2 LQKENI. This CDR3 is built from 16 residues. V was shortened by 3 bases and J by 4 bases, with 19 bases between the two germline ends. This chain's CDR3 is CASSPDMVGAGYEQYF. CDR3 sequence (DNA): TGTGCCAGCTCACCGGACATGGTCGGGGCGGGTTACGAGCAGTACTTC.

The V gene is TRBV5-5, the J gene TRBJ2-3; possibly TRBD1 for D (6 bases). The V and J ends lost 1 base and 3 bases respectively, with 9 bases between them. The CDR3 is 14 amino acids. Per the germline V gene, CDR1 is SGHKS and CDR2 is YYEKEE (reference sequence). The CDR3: CASSLTGTTDTQYF. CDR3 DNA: TGTGCCAGCAGCTTGACAGGGACAACAGATACGCAGTATTTT.

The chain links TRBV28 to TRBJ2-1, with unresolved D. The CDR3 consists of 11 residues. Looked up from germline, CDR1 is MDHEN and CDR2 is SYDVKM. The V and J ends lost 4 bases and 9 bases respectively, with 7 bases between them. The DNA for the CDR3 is TGTGCCAGCAGTTCTGTGGGTGAGCAGTTCTTC. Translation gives CASSSVGEQFF.

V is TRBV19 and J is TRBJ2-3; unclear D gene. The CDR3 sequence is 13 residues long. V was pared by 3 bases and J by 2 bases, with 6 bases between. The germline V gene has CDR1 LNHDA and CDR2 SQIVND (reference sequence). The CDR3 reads CASSILYTDTQYF. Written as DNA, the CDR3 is TGTGCCAGTAGTATCCTTTACACAGATACGCAGTATTTT.

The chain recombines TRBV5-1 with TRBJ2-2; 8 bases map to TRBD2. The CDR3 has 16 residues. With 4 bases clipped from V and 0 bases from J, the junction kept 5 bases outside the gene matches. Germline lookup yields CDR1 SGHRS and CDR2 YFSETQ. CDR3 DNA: TGCGCCAGCAGCCGGGGGGGATTCGCGAACACCGGGGAGCTGTTTTTT. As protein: CASSRGGFANTGELFF.

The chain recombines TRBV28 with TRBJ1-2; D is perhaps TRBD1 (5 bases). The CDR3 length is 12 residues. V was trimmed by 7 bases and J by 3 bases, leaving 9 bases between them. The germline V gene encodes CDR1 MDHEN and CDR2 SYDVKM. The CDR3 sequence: CASNNRHYGYTF. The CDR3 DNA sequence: TGTGCCAGCAACAACAGGCACTATGGCTACACCTTC.

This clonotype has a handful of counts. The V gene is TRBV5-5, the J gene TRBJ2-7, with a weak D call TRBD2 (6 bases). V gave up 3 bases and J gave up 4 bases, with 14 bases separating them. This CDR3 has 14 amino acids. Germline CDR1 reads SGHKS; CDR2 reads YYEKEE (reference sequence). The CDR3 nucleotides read TGTGCCAGCAGCTCTCCGGGACTCCAATACGAGCAGTACTTC. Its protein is CASSSPGLQYEQYF.

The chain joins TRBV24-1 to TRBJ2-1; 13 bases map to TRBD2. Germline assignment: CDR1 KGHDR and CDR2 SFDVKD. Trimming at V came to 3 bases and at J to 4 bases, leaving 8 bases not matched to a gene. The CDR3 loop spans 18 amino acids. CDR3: CATSDLPWTSGSYNEQFF. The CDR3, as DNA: TGTGCCACCAGTGATCTGCCCTGGACTAGCGGGAGTTACAATGAGCAGTTCTTC.

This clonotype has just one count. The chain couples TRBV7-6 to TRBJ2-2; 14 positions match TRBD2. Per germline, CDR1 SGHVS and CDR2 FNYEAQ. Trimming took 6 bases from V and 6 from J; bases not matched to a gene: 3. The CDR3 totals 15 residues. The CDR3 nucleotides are TGTGCCAGCAGGAGACTAGCGGGAGGGGCCGGGGAGCTGTTTTTT. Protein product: CASRRLAGGAGELFF.

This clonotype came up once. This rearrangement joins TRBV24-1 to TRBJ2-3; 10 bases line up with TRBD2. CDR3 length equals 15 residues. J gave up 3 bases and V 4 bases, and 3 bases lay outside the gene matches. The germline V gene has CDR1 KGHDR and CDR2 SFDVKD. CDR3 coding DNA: TGTGCCACCAGTGAATCTAGCGGGGGAACAGATACGCAGTATTTT. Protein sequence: CATSESSGGTDTQYF.